Below, 14 T cell receptor beta chains from the same sample are listed, as sequenced in a study of blood T cells in healthy people across ages. Alongside a J-beta primer mix, a sample-barcoded 5' primer served in a second PCR lasting roughly 6 to 12 cycles. TCRdb reanalysed the 5' RACE reads using MiXCR and keeps one entry per CDR3 protein. The sample lists hundreds of thousands of distinct CDR3 sequences, approximately 31% seen once, with approximately 15% in the top ten. Source material: blood. The receptor source for this set is a woman at least 80 years old in good health.

Of note for this clonotype: A much bigger clone sits one base away, suggesting this may be a read error. V is TRBV7-2 and J is TRBJ1-4; no clear D. The CDR3 has 17 residues. Trimming took 3 bases from V and 2 from J, leaving 16 bases between them. CDR1 is SGHTA, CDR2 FQGNSA, per germline. CDR3 residues: CASSFPRDGWTNEKLFF. In nucleotides, the CDR3 is TGTGCCAGCAGCTTCCCCCGAGACGGGTGGACTAATGAAAAACTGTTTTTT.

This clonotype has only a few counts. V and J are TRBV14 and TRBJ1-1; 7 bases align to TRBD1. This CDR3 contains 17 residues. Trimming at V came to 3 bases and at J to 4 bases, leaving 14 bases not matched to a gene. Germline V gene data show CDR1 as SGHDN and CDR2 as FVKESK. Here the CDR3 reads CASSQIFTGAKGTEAFF. CDR3 in DNA: TGTGCCAGCAGCCAGATATTTACAGGGGCGAAAGGCACTGAAGCTTTCTTT.

This clonotype was seen at least ten times. The rearrangement links TRBV4-3 to TRBJ1-2, with a possible D match to TRBD1 (5 bases). Germline V gene data show CDR1 as LGHNA and CDR2 as YSLEER. This CDR3 is built from 15 residues. Trimming stripped 0 bases from V and 3 bases from J, with 11 bases between. CDR3 residues: CASSQDGAWDYGYTF. DNA for the CDR3: TGCGCCAGCAGCCAAGATGGGGCGTGGGACTATGGCTACACCTTC.

As regards this clonotype: A much larger clone is a single base away; this may be a read error. The V gene is TRBV5-1, the J gene TRBJ2-1, with D possibly called TRBD1 or TRBD2 (6 bases each). Germline-derived CDR1 and CDR2 are SGHRS and YFSETQ. The CDR3 loop spans 13 amino acids. The CDR3 coding sequence is TGCGCCAGCAGCTTGACGGGGGCGAATGGGCAGTTCTTC. It translates to CASSLTGANGQFF.

In this sample, this clonotype turned up a few times. The CDR3 sequence: CSVHGYTEAFF. The CDR3 DNA sequence: TGCAGCGTTCACGGATACACTGAAGCTTTCTTT. The chain combines TRBV29-1 with TRBJ1-1; D is ambiguous. The V end was cut by 5 bases, the J end by 3 bases, with 7 bases between. This CDR3 contains 11 residues. Germline V lookup: CDR1 SQVTM, CDR2 ANQGSEA.

This clonotype was counted a few times. V gene TRBV15 combines with J gene TRBJ2-7; TRBD1 aligns across 10 bases. The V and J ends lost 0 bases and 3 bases, in that order; junction bases with no gene match: 8. CDR1 and CDR2 from the germline V gene are LNHNV and YYDKDF (reference sequence). The CDR3 loop spans 17 amino acids. This CDR3 reads CATSRDGAGQGRYEQYF. Written as DNA, the CDR3 is TGTGCCACCAGCAGAGATGGGGCGGGACAGGGGCGCTACGAGCAGTACTTC.

This clonotype was detected ten times or more. This chain connects TRBV6-6 to TRBJ2-7, with a weak D call TRBD2 (5 bases). The CDR3 consists of 14 residues. Germline V gene lookup returns CDR1 MNHNY and CDR2 SVGAGI (reference sequence). Trimming removed 6 bases from V and 1 base from J, with 13 bases in between. The CDR3 sequence is CASSQDLASYEQYF. CDR3 bases: TGTGCCAGCAGCCAGGACTTAGCATCCTACGAGCAGTACTTC.

This clonotype was picked up a small number of times. The chain employs TRBV10-3 and TRBJ2-2, with 8 positions matching TRBD1. The V gene's germline CDR1 is ENHRY and CDR2 SYGVKD. The CDR3 totals 16 residues. V lost 7 bases, J lost 4 bases, and 11 bases stayed unmatched. The CDR3 DNA sequence: TGTGCCATCAAACCCGACAGGGGCGATGGCACCGGGGAGCTGTTTTTT. Its translation: CAIKPDRGDGTGELFF.

This clonotype appeared many times. V usage is TRBV7-9 and J usage is TRBJ2-5, with 10 bases aligning to TRBD1. Looked up from germline, CDR1 is SEHNR and CDR2 is FQNEAQ (reference sequence). V lost 4 bases, J lost 5 bases, and 10 bases stayed unmatched. This CDR3 has 16 residues. CDR3 nucleotides: TGTGCCAGCAGCTCCTCCCCCGGGACAGGGGTGGAGACCCAGTACTTC. It yields the protein CASSSSPGTGVETQYF.

This clonotype has more than one count but fewer than ten. This chain uses TRBV6-6 with TRBJ1-1, with D hard to call. Trimming removed 6 bases from V and 7 bases from J, with 6 bases in between. Germline assignment: CDR1 MNHNY and CDR2 SVGAGI (reference sequence). The CDR3 contains 10 residues. CDR3 nucleotide sequence: TGTGCCAGCAGCCGCAGTGAAGCTTTCTTT. Protein product: CASSRSEAFF.

In this sample, this clonotype turned up many times. The chain links TRBV29-1 to TRBJ2-7; maybe TRBD1 (5 bases). Between the trimmed V and J ends, which lost 8 bases and 5 bases, there was a span of 19 bases. Germline values: CDR1 SQVTM, CDR2 ANQGSEA. CDR3 length: 13 residues. Here the CDR3 DNA reads TGCAGCTTTGCCCAGGGCCCCTACGACGAGCAGTACTTC. It specifies CSFAQGPYDEQYF.

Many counts were recorded for this clonotype. V usage is TRBV12-3 or TRBV12-4 and J usage is TRBJ1-2; no reliable D call. The CDR3 is made up of 12 amino acids. Trimming stripped 5 bases from V and 8 bases from J, with 12 bases between. CDR3 nucleotides: TGTGCCAGCAGTCCGGGAGTGGAGGGCTACACCTTC. It encodes CASSPGVEGYTF.

This chain links TRBV5-6 with TRBJ2-5; no reliable D call. The CDR3 runs 16 residues. Germline assignment: CDR1 SGHDT and CDR2 YYEEEE. Trimming cost V 0 bases and J 5 bases, with 17 bases left between them. The CDR3 sequence: CASSLGPAVAVETQYF. The CDR3 nucleotides read TGTGCCAGCAGCTTGGGACCAGCCGTGGCAGTGGAGACCCAGTACTTC.

Worth noting for this clonotype: Germline is not matched at one junction end, which may reflect a read error. The chain joins TRBV7-2 to TRBJ1-5, with a possible D match to TRBD1 (6 bases). The CDR3 extends over 13 amino acids. The V gene's germline CDR1 is SGHTA and CDR2 FQGNSA. This chain's CDR3 is CACSPGGNQPQHF. CDR3 bases: TGTGCCTGCAGCCCAGGGGGCAATCAGCCCCAGCATTTT.